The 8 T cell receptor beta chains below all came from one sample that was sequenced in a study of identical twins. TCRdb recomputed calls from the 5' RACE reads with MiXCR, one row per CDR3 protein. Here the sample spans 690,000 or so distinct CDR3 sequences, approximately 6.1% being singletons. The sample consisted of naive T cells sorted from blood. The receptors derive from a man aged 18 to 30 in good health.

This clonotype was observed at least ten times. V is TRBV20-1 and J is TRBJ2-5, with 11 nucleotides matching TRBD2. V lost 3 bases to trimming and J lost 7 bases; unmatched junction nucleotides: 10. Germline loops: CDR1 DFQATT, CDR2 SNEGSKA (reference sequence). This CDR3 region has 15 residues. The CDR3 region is CSARTWGTSGLTQYF. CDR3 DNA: TGCAGTGCTAGGACTTGGGGGACTAGCGGCTTGACCCAGTACTTC.

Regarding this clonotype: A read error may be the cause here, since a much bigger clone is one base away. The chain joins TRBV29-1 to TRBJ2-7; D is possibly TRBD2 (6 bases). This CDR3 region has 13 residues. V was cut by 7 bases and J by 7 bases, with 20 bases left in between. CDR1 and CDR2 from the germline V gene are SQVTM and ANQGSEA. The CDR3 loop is CSATGEGSGEQYF. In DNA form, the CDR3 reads TGCAGCGCAACCGGAGAGGGTAGCGGAGAGCAGTACTTC.

CDR3 loop: CASSPHRALNQPQHF. CDR3 in DNA: TGTGCCAGCAGTCCCCACAGGGCCCTCAATCAGCCCCAGCATTTT. This chain links TRBV12-3 or TRBV12-4 with TRBJ1-5; possible D gene TRBD1, 6 bases. V shed 5 bases and J shed 3 bases, with 14 bases lying between them. This CDR3 is built from 15 residues.

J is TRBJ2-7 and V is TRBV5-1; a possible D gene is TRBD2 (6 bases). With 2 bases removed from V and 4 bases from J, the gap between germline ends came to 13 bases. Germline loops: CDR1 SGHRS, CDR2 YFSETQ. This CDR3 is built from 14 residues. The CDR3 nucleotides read TGCGCCAGCAGCTTTTTGGAGGGGCCTTACGAGCAGTACTTC. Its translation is CASSFLEGPYEQYF. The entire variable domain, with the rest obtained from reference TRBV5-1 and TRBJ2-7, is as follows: KAGVTQTPRYLIKTRGQQVTLSCSPISGHRSVSWYQQTPGQGLQFLFEYFSETQRNKGNFPGRFSGRQFSNSRSEMNVSTLELGDSALYLCASSFLEGPYEQYFGPGTRLTVT.

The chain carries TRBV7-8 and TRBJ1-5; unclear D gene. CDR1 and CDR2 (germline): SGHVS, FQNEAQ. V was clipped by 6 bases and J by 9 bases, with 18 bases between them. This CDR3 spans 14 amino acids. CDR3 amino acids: CASSSFKGLGPQHF. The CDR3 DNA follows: TGTGCCAGCAGTTCTTTTAAAGGGCTTGGGCCCCAGCATTTT.

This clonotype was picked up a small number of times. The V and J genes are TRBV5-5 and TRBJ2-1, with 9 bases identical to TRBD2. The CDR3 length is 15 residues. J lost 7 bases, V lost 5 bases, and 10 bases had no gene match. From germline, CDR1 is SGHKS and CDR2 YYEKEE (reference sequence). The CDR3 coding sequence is TGTGCCAGCAGACCCCGGGGGACTAGCATGAATGAGCAGTTCTTC. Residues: CASRPRGTSMNEQFF.

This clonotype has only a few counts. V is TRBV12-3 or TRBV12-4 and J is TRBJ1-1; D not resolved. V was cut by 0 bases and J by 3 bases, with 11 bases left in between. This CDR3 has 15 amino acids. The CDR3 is CASSLAPALHTEAFF. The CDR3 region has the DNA TGTGCCAGCAGTTTAGCGCCAGCGCTTCACACTGAAGCTTTCTTT.

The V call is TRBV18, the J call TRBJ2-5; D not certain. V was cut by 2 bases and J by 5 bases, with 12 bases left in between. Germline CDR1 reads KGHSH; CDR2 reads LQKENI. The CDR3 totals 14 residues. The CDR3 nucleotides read TGTGCCAGCTCACCAATCCCAGGCGCGGAGACCCAGTACTTC. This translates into CASSPIPGAETQYF.